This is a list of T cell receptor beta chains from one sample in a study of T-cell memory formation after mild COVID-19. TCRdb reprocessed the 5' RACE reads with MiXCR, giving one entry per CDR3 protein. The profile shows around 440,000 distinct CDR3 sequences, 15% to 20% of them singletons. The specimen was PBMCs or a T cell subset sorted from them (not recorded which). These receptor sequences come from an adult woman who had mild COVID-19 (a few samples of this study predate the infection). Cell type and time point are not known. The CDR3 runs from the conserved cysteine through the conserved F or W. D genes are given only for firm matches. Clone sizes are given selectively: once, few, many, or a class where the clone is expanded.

CDR3 protein: CASTGTANTEAFF
CDR3 DNA: TGTGCCAGTACCGGGACGGCTAACACTGAAGCTTTCTTT
V gene: TRBV19
D gene: .
J gene: TRBJ1-1
clone size: .

CDR3 protein: CSARPWTGEYNEQFF
CDR3 DNA: TGCAGTGCTAGACCGTGGACAGGAGAATACAATGAGCAGTTCTTC
V gene: TRBV20-1
D gene: TRBD1
J gene: TRBJ2-1
clone size: .

CDR3 protein: CASSWGGGNSYNEQFF
CDR3 DNA: TGCGCCAGCAGCTGGGGGGGCGGAAACTCCTACAATGAGCAGTTCTTC
V gene: TRBV5-1
D gene: .
J gene: TRBJ2-1
clone size: .

CDR3 protein: CASSVDTGSNQPQHF
CDR3 DNA: TGTGCCAGCAGCGTTGATACGGGGAGCAATCAGCCCCAGCATTTT
V gene: TRBV2
D gene: .
J gene: TRBJ1-5
clone size: few

CDR3 protein: CATSRDGQANDEQFF
CDR3 DNA: TGTGCCACCAGCAGAGATGGGCAGGCCAACGATGAGCAGTTCTTC
V gene: TRBV15
D gene: .
J gene: TRBJ2-1
clone size: .

CDR3 protein: CAWSVLAGVGELFF
CDR3 DNA: TGTGCCTGGAGTGTACTAGCGGGGGTCGGGGAGCTGTTTTTT
V gene: TRBV30
D gene: TRBD2
J gene: TRBJ2-2
clone size: .

CDR3 protein: CASRTGFGTGELFF
CDR3 DNA: TGTGCCAGTCGGACAGGGTTTGGAACCGGGGAGCTGTTTTTT
V gene: TRBV19
D gene: TRBD1
J gene: TRBJ2-2
clone size: .

CDR3 protein: CASSSTSRGDEQFF
CDR3 DNA: TGCGCCAGCAGCTCGACTAGCAGAGGGGATGAGCAGTTCTTC
V gene: TRBV5-1
D gene: TRBD2
J gene: TRBJ2-1
clone size: few

CDR3 protein: CASSLVIRGDTKYF
CDR3 DNA: TGTGCCAGCAGCTTAGTTATACGGGGTGATACGAAGTATTTT
V gene: TRBV7-9
D gene: .
J gene: TRBJ2-3
clone size: few

CDR3 protein: CASSPIQAGTYNEQFF
CDR3 DNA: TGTGCCAGCAGCCCCATCCAGGCGGGAACCTACAATGAGCAGTTCTTC
V gene: TRBV11-2
D gene: .
J gene: TRBJ2-1
clone size: few